The source of this T cell receptor (beta chain) is a study of CD8 T cells in ankylosing spondylitis. This clonotype occurred many times. Its antigen is as yet unknown. Germline lookup yields CDR1 SGDLS and CDR2 YYNGEE. This CDR3 region has 14 residues. With 0 bases removed from V and 5 bases from J, the gap between germline ends came to 12 bases. Whole-study results and caveats: Blood of patients with ankylosing spondylitis appeared to be characterized by a TCR beta motif of eight highly homologous variants.

Using quantitative 5'-RACE with molecular barcodes, the authors made TCR beta libraries. TCRdb recomputed calls from the 5' RACE reads with MiXCR, one row per CDR3 protein. The sample consists of roughly 39,000 distinct CDR3 sequences, less than 3.5% of them appearing once. Sequencing was carried out using blood, either unsorted or a sorted T cell fraction (not recorded which). The clonotype originates from a male donor with ankylosing spondylitis or in good health (not recorded which). V and J are TRBV9 and TRBJ2-7; the D gene could be TRBD1 or TRBD2 (6 bases each). CDR3 nucleotide sequence: TGTGCCAGCAGCGTAGAACAGGGAGGCGACGAGCAGTACTTC. It specifies CASSVEQGGDEQYF.